Listed below are T cell receptor beta chains from one sample, sequenced in a study of blood T cell repertoires in COVID-19. Here immunoSEQ multiplex PCR was the method, and the copy in TCRdb shows in-frame clones only, minus some. Counted here are roughly 200,000 clones, around four fifths occurring once; the ten biggest clones make up around 7.9%. The specimen sequenced was peripheral blood. These receptors came from a man between 40 and 49 years old with active or convalescent COVID-19. CDR3s include the opening cysteine and the closing phenylalanine or tryptophan.

v_call	j_call	cdr3_aa
TRBV18	TRBJ1-2	CASSLNRDGYTF
TRBV5-8	TRBJ1-2	CASSSISYGYTF
TRBV9	TRBJ1-2	CASSTGTGNNYGYTF
TRBV19	TRBJ1-1	CATAETGGNTEAFF
TRBV5-1	TRBJ2-7	CASRAGTGTYEQYF
TRBV9	TRBJ2-3	CASSVAGGPSENTDTQYF
TRBV19	TRBJ1-5	CASAPLRVLQPQHF
TRBV29-1	TRBJ1-1	CSSSYMNTEAFF
TRBV11-3	TRBJ2-3	CASSSQTLVYF
TRBV6-5	TRBJ2-6	CASSYEGTGANVLTF
TRBV12-3/TRBV12-4	TRBJ2-1	CASSLNGLNEQFF
TRBV27	TRBJ2-1	CASSFWSGGAFGEQFF
TRBV19	TRBJ2-3	CASSVPPQDTQYF
TRBV28	TRBJ1-2	CASSLSGVGTASNYGYTF
TRBV29-1	TRBJ2-1	CSVGVGGSAYNEQFF
TRBV7-2	TRBJ2-1	CASSLKSDPYNEQFF
TRBV6-5	TRBJ2-5	CASRFGLDGKETQYF
TRBV18	TRBJ1-1	CASSPPLPGGQGGLNTEAFF
TRBV19	TRBJ2-5	CASSIDLWNRGTQYF
TRBV3-1/TRBV3-2	TRBJ2-2	CASSQDPLNTGELFF